The rows below give T cell receptor beta chains drawn from one sample of a study of T cell changes during pregnancy in multiple sclerosis. Repertoires were generated with immunoSEQ multiplex PCR, while TCRdb's copy carries only in-frame clones and drops some. The sample consists of 55,000 to 85,000 clones, 92% of them appearing once. This specimen was CD4+ T cells from peripheral blood mononuclear cells, taken after pregnancy. The receptors originated from a female donor with multiple sclerosis, enrolled in a pregnancy study. The CDR3 runs from the conserved cysteine through the conserved F or W. A D gene is named only where the DNA matches it firmly. Rows give clone size only sometimes, using once, few, many, or a class for an expanded clone.

D: -; V: TRBV27; size: -; J: TRBJ2-4; DNA: TGTGCCAGCAGTTTATCGTTGGCGGGGGCTAAAAACATTCAGTACTTC; CDR3: CASSLSLAGAKNIQYF
D: TRBD2; V: TRBV28; size: -; J: TRBJ2-7; DNA: TGTGCCAGCAGTATCCGGACTAGCGGGAGCAACGAGCAGTACTTC; CDR3: CASSIRTSGSNEQYF
D: TRBD2; V: TRBV6-5; size: -; J: TRBJ2-3; DNA: TGTGCCAGCAGTTACTCCCATACACTAGCGGATACGCAGTATTTT; CDR3: CASSYSHTLADTQYF
D: -; V: TRBV29-1; size: -; J: TRBJ2-3; DNA: TGCAGCGCCGGACAATACACAGATACGCAGTATTTT; CDR3: CSAGQYTDTQYF
D: -; V: TRBV10-2; size: -; J: TRBJ1-1; DNA: TGCGCCAGCACGGCTAAGTTGGGAGGCCAAGCTTTCTTT; CDR3: CASTAKLGGQAFF
D: TRBD1; V: TRBV19; size: -; J: TRBJ1-5; DNA: TGTGCCAGTAGGTTCAAGGACAGGGGTAATCAGCCCCAGCATTTT; CDR3: CASRFKDRGNQPQHF
D: TRBD2; V: TRBV7-9; size: once; J: TRBJ2-1; DNA: TGTGCCAGCAGCTTAATCACTGGACTAGCGGGAACGGATGAGCAGTTCTTC; CDR3: CASSLITGLAGTDEQFF
D: -; V: TRBV6-5; size: -; J: TRBJ1-5; DNA: TGTGCCAGCAGTACGGGACATCTAGGCAATCAGCCCCAGCATTTT; CDR3: CASSTGHLGNQPQHF
D: -; V: TRBV5-1; size: few; J: TRBJ2-7; DNA: TGCGCCAGCAGCTTTAGCGACGAGCAGTACTTC; CDR3: CASSFSDEQYF
D: TRBD1; V: TRBV6-6; size: -; J: TRBJ1-2; DNA: TGTGCCAGCAGTTACCGAGGACAGGGGGCACCGGGCTACACCTTC; CDR3: CASSYRGQGAPGYTF
D: -; V: TRBV19; size: -; J: TRBJ2-1; DNA: TGTGCCAGTAGTATCTTTAGCGGAGTCGTCGGCAATGAGCAGTTCTTC; CDR3: CASSIFSGVVGNEQFF
D: -; V: TRBV9; size: once; J: TRBJ1-1; DNA: TGTGCCAGCAGCTCCCCCGGGGGGGGGCGGGTGAACACTGAAGCTTTCTTT; CDR3: CASSSPGGGRVNTEAFF
D: -; V: TRBV6-5; size: -; J: TRBJ2-1; DNA: TGTGCCAGCAGTTACGTTAGCGCTACCGAGAACAATGAGCAGTTCTTC; CDR3: CASSYVSATENNEQFF
D: TRBD1; V: TRBV18; size: -; J: TRBJ2-1; DNA: TGTGCCAGCTCACCCGGGACAGGGCGGGATGAGCAGTTCTTC; CDR3: CASSPGTGRDEQFF
D: -; V: TRBV4-2; size: -; J: TRBJ2-7; DNA: TGTGCCAGCAGCCAAGATTGGAGCTCCTACGAGCAGTACTTC; CDR3: CASSQDWSSYEQYF
D: TRBD1; V: TRBV5-1; size: -; J: TRBJ2-5; DNA: TGCGCCAGCAGCTTCGGACAGGGATCGTCTAAGACCCAGTACTTC; CDR3: CASSFGQGSSKTQYF
D: TRBD1; V: TRBV4-1; size: -; J: TRBJ2-7; DNA: TGCGCCAGCAGCCAGTTCTCCGCAGGGACAGGGGTAAACGAGCAGTACTTC; CDR3: CASSQFSAGTGVNEQYF
D: TRBD1; V: TRBV11-2; size: -; J: TRBJ2-2; DNA: TGTGCCAGCAGCTTATGGGGGAACAGGGGCGGGGAGCTGTTTTTT; CDR3: CASSLWGNRGGELFF
D: TRBD1; V: TRBV19; size: -; J: TRBJ2-5; DNA: TGTGCCAGTAGTTTGGGACAGCTCCAAGAGACCCAGTACTTC; CDR3: CASSLGQLQETQYF
D: -; V: TRBV15; size: -; J: TRBJ1-2; DNA: TGTGCCACCAGCAGAGTAGGGACGGAGGGTTATGGCTACACCTTC; CDR3: CATSRVGTEGYGYTF
D: -; V: TRBV19; size: -; J: TRBJ1-2; DNA: TGTGCCAGTAGTACCCCCGGGGAGCCTAACTATGGCTACACCTTC; CDR3: CASSTPGEPNYGYTF
D: TRBD2; V: TRBV13; size: once; J: TRBJ2-1; DNA: TGTGCCAGCAGCCGTAGGACTAGCGGGTCCTACAATGAGCAGTTCTTC; CDR3: CASSRRTSGSYNEQFF
D: -; V: TRBV19; size: -; J: TRBJ2-2; DNA: TGTGCCACCGAGACCGGGACTCGGAACACCGGGGAGCTGTTTTTT; CDR3: CATETGTRNTGELFF
D: TRBD1; V: TRBV11-3; size: few; J: TRBJ1-1; DNA: TGTGCCAGCAGCTACAGGGGCGGTGAAGCTTTCTTT; CDR3: CASSYRGGEAFF
D: -; V: TRBV19; size: -; J: TRBJ1-2; DNA: TGTGCCAGTAGTTCCCGGAGTCACCTCGGAAATGGGGGCTACTGGGGCTACACCTTC; CDR3: CASSSRSHLGNGGYWGYTF
D: TRBD1; V: TRBV5-5; size: -; J: TRBJ1-3; DNA: TGTGCCAGCAGCCCACGCCCGCCCCCCGGGGGACAGGGGTATGGAAACACCATATATTTT; CDR3: CASSPRPPPGGQGYGNTIYF
D: -; V: TRBV15; size: -; J: TRBJ2-2; DNA: TGTGCCACCAGCAGCCCCAGGGGCACCGGGGAGCTGTTTTTT; CDR3: CATSSPRGTGELFF
D: -; V: TRBV28; size: -; J: TRBJ1-2; DNA: TGTGCCAGCACCCACGGAGGGACCGGGAACTATGGCTACACCTTC; CDR3: CASTHGGTGNYGYTF
D: TRBD1; V: TRBV6-1; size: -; J: TRBJ1-2; DNA: TGTGCCAGCAGTGAACAAAGGGGGCGGATTAACTATGGCTACACCTTC; CDR3: CASSEQRGRINYGYTF
D: -; V: TRBV5-5; size: -; J: TRBJ1-2; DNA: TGTGCCAGCAGTTCCCCAGGGCTCTATGGCTACACCTTC; CDR3: CASSSPGLYGYTF
D: TRBD2; V: TRBV27; size: -; J: TRBJ2-1; DNA: TGTGCCAGCAGTTTAACCCGGACTAGCGGGACCTCCTACAATGAGCAGTTCTTC; CDR3: CASSLTRTSGTSYNEQFF
D: TRBD2; V: TRBV7-9; size: -; J: TRBJ2-1; DNA: TGTGCCAGCAGCCCGGGACTAGCGGGAGTCAATGAGCAGTTCTTC; CDR3: CASSPGLAGVNEQFF
D: TRBD1; V: TRBV9; size: -; J: TRBJ2-6; DNA: TGTGCCAGCAGCGTGACAGGGGGCAGAGCTGGGGCCAACGTCCTGACTTTC; CDR3: CASSVTGGRAGANVLTF
D: TRBD1; V: TRBV29-1; size: -; J: TRBJ1-1; DNA: TGCAGCGTCGACAGGGGAACTGAAGCTTTCTTT; CDR3: CSVDRGTEAFF